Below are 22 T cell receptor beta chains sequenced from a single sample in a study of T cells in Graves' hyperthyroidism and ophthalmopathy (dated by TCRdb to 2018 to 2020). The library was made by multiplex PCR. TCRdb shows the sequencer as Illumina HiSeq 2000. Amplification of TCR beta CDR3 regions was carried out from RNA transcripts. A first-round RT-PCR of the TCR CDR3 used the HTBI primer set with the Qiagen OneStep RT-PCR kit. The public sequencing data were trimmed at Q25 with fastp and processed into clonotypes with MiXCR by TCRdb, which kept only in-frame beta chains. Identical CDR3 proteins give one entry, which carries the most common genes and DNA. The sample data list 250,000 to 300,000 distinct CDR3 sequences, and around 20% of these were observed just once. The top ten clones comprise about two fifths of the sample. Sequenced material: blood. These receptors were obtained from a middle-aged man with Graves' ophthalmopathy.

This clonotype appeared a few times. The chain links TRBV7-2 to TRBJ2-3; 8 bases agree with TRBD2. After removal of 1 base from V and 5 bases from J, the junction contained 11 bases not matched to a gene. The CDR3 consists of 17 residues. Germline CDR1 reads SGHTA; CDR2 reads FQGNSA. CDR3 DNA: TGTGCCAGCAGCTTAGTCGGGGGGGGAGGCCCTAGAGATACGCAGTATTTT. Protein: CASSLVGGGGPRDTQYF.

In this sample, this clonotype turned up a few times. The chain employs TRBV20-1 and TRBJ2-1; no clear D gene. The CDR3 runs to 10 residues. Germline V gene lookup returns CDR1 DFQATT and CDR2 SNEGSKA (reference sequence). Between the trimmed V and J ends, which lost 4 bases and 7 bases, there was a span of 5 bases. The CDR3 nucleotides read TGCAGTGCTATTTGGAATGAGCAGTTCTTC. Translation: CSAIWNEQFF.

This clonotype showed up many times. CDR3 loop: CASSYLGSEQYF. The CDR3 nucleotides read TGCGCCAGCAGCTACCTAGGTTCCGAGCAGTACTTC. The V gene is TRBV5-1, the J gene TRBJ2-7, with D unresolved. The CDR3 is made up of 12 amino acids. In germline, CDR1 is SGHRS, CDR2 YFSETQ. Deletions cut 3 bases from V and 6 bases from J, with 10 bases between.

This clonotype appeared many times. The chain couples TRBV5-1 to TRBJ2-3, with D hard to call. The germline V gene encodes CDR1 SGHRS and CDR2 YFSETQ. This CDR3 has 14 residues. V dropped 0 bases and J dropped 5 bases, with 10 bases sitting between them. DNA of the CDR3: TGCGCCAGCAGCTTGGAGGGAATGGGAGATACGCAGTATTTT. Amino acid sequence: CASSLEGMGDTQYF.

The CDR3 sequence is CSAFSWTSAPSREQYF. Here the CDR3 DNA reads TGCAGTGCTTTTTCCTGGACTAGCGCCCCCTCCCGCGAGCAGTACTTC. The genes are TRBV20-1 and TRBJ2-7; 9 positions agree with TRBD2. The CDR3 spans 16 residues. J was trimmed by 6 bases and V by 5 bases; bases with no gene match: 17. Germline CDR1 is DFQATT and CDR2 is SNEGSKA (reference sequence).

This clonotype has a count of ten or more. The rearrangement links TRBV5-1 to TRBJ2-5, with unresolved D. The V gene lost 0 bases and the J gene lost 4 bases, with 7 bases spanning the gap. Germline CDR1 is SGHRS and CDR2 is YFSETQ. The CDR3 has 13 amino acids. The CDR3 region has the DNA TGCGCCAGCAGCTTGGCCTGGGGAGAGACCCAGTACTTC. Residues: CASSLAWGETQYF.

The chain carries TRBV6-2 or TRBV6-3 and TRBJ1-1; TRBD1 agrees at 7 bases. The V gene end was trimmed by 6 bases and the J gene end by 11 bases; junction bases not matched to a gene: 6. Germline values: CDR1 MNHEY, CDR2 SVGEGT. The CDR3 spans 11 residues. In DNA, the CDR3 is TGTGCCAGCAGCAGACAGGGCGGTGCTTTCTTT. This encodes CASSRQGGAFF.

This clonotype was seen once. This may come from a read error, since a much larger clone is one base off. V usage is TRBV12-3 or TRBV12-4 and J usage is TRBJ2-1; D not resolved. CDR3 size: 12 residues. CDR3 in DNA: TGTGCCAGCAGTAACTCCTACAATGAGCGGTTCTTC. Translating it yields CASSNSYNERFF.

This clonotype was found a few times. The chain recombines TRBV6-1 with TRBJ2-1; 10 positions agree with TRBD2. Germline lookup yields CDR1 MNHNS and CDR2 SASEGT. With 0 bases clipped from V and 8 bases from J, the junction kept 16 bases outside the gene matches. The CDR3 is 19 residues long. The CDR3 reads CASSEAKKGLQREGHEQFF. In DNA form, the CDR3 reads TGTGCCAGCAGTGAAGCCAAAAAGGGGCTGCAGCGGGAGGGCCATGAGCAGTTCTTC.

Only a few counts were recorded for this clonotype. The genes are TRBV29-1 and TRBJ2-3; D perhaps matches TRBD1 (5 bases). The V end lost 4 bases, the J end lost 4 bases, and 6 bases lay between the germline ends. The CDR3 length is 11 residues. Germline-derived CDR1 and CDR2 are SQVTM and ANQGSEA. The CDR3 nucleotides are TGCAGCGTTGGGGGCGCAGATACGCAGTATTTT. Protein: CSVGGADTQYF.

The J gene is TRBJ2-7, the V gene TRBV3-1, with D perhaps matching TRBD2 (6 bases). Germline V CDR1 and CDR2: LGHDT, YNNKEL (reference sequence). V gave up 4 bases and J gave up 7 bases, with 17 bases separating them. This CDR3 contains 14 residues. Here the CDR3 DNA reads TGTGCCAGCAGCCTCTACCAGACTAGGTGGGAGCAGTACTTC. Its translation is CASSLYQTRWEQYF.

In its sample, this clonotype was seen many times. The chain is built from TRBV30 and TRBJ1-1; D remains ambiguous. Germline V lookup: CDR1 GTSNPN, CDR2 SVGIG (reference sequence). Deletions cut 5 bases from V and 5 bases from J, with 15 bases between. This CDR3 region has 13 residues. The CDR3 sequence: CAWALFMGTEAFF. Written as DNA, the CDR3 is TGTGCCTGGGCTCTATTCATGGGAACTGAAGCTTTCTTT.

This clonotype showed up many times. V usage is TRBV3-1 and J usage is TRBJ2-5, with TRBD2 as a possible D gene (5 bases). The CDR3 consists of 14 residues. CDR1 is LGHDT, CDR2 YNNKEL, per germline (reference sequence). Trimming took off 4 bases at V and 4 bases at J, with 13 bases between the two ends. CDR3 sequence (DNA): TGTGCCAGCAGCCCGGGGTGGGAGCCAGAGACCCAGTACTTC. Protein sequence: CASSPGWEPETQYF.

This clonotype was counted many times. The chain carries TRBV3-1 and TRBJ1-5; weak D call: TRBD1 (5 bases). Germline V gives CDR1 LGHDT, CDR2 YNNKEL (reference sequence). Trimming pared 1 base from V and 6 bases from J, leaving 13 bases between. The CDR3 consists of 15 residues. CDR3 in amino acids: CASSQGRGLAQPQHF. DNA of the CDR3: TGTGCCAGCAGCCAAGGGAGGGGACTGGCTCAGCCCCAGCATTTT.

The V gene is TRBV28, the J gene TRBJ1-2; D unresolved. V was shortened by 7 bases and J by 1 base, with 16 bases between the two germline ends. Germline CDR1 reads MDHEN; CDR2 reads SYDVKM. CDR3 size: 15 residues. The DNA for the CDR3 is TGTGCCAGCATCCAGCGGGGAGCCCTTAACTATGGCTACACCTTC. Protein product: CASIQRGALNYGYTF.

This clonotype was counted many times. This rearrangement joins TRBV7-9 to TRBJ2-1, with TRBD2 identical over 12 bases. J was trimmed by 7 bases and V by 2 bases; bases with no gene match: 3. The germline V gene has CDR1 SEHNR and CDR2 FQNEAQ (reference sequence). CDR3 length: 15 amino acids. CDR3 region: CASSLPSGRANEQFF. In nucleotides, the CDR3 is TGTGCCAGCAGCTTACCTAGCGGGAGGGCGAATGAGCAGTTCTTC.

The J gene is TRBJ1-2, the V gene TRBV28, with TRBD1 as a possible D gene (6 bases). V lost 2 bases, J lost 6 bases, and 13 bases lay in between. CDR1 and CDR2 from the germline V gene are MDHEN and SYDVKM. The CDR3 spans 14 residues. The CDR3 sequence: CASSLGGARNGYTF. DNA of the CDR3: TGTGCCAGCAGTTTAGGGGGGGCGCGAAATGGCTACACCTTC.

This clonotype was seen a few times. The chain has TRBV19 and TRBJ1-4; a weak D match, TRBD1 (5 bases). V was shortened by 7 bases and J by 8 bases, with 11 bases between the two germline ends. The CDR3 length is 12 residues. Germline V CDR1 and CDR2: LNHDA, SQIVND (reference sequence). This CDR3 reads CASKDRGEKLFF. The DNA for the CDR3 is TGTGCCAGTAAAGACAGAGGCGAAAAACTGTTTTTT.

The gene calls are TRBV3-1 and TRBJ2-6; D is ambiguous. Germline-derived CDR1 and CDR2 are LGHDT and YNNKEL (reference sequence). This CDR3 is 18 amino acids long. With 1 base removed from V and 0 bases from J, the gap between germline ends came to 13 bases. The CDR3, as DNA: TGTGCCAGCAGCCAAGGCGACCAGAGAAGCTCTGGGGCCAACGTCCTGACTTTC. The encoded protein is CASSQGDQRSSGANVLTF.

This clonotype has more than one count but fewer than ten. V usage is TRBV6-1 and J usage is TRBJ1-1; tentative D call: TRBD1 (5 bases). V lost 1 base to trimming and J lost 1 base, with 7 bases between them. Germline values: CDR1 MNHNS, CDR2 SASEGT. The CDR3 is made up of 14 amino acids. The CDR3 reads CASSEGGGNTEAFF. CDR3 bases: TGTGCCAGCAGTGAAGGGGGGGGGAACACTGAAGCTTTCTTT.

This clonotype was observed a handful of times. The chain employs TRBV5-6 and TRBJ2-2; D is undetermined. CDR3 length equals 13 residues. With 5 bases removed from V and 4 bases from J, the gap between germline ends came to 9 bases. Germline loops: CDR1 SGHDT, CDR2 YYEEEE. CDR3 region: CASSSSTTGELFF. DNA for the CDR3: TGTGCCAGCAGTTCATCAACCACCGGGGAGCTGTTTTTT.

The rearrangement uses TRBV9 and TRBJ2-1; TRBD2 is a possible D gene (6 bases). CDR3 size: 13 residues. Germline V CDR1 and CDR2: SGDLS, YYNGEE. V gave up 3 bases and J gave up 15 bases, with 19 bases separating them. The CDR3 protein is CASSASRDSALFF. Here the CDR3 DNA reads TGTGCCAGCAGCGCTAGCCGGGACTCAGCCCTGTTCTTC.